This paragraph covers one T cell receptor (beta chain) sequence. It has no known antigen specificity. Per-base quality was not reported, and no clone a single base away is much larger than it. The CDR3 regions of human TCRbeta chains were analyzed by immunosequencing. Per the authors' processing: TCRs in the repertoires were matched against a reference library of SARS-CoV-2-specific TCRs that had been generated with the MIRA antigen-specificity platform. Breadth was defined as the fraction of unique TCRs that were SARS-CoV-2-associated, and depth was defined as the fraction of total T cells that were SARS-CoV-2-associated. Using the MIRA data, each spike-specific TCR was mapped to the spike region that the TCR reacts to and placed in a CD4 or CD8 class. Log10-transformed breadth and depth values were compared by one-way ANOVA with Sidak's multiple comparisons tests. Sourced from immuneACCESS, this table was stored by TCRdb with only in-frame sequences that have V and J called. A share of the clones is absent; for the studies checked, an unresolved V gene accounts for under half, and the remainder has no known explanation. D and trimming were read from the DNA, whereas the V and J calls and clone size are those reported in that table. The sample table lists some 130,000 clones, approximately 83% of them with a count of one. The ten most abundant clones make up approximately 1.7% of the sample.

This sample was included in a study of T cell responses to AZD1222 COVID-19 vaccine (dated by TCRdb to about 2021). Background for the entire study: Because spike-specific TCR depth and breadth did not differ between the two schedules, AZD1222 recipients who got a second dose at roughly 4 weeks were pooled with those who got a second dose at roughly 12 weeks. A total of more than 230 trial participants underwent TCR sequencing, of whom roughly 210 had received two doses of AZD1222 and around 25 had received two doses of the MenACWY control vaccine. Enrollment into the trials was organized by age into subgroups of 18-55, 56-69 and 70-plus years, and those subgroups contained around 150, 28 and 57 TCR-sequenced participants, respectively. The investigation overall reported the following: The 56-69-year group was small, and its depth increase did not reach significance, likely because of low power. Participants were mostly white British, with more females than males. The authors suggested clonal diversity may have been underestimated. Because no day 14 peak-response samples were available, the repertoires could be characterized only after the peak T cell response. Conclusions about previously exposed vaccinees are limited because only 6 or 7 AZD1222 recipients were SARS-CoV-2 seropositive at baseline. Reportedly, almost half of the unique spike-specific TCRs recognized epitopes lying outside the regions that are mutated in the B.1.351 and B.1.1.7 variants. Vaccine-associated CD4 TCRs spanned the whole spike protein, with dominant responses in regions 160-218 and 743-854. A significant rise in spike-specific TCR breadth and depth was observed after two AZD1222 doses relative to day 0 and relative to MenACWY recipients.

The intended sense of this specimen's time point label: baseline before first vaccination. The vaccinee samples were drawn from two UK trials, COV001 and COV002, one of which was a single-blind randomized controlled phase 2/3 trial testing AZD1222 (ChAdOx1 nCoV-19) in healthy adults. For TCRbeta chain sequencing, PBMC samples from trial participants were taken at day 0 and at day 28 after the second dose. The germline V gene (reference sequence) specifies MNHNY as CDR1 and SVGAGI as CDR2. V is shortened by 8 bases, J by 6 bases, and the region joining them spans 13 bases. Measured from the cysteine to the phenylalanine, the CDR3 is 13 residues long. The sequence is cut down to CDR3 DNA, 39 bases in frame from base 1.

This receptor was obtained from an adult in good health. The chain employs TRBV6-6 and TRBJ2-2; no D gene is confidently identified. The sample in question was peripheral blood, obtained on day 0 of AZD1222 vaccination. The CDR3 corresponds to CASARLSSGELFF. At the DNA level, the sequence is TGTGCCAGCGCCCGACTGTCATCCGGGGAGCTGTTTTTT.